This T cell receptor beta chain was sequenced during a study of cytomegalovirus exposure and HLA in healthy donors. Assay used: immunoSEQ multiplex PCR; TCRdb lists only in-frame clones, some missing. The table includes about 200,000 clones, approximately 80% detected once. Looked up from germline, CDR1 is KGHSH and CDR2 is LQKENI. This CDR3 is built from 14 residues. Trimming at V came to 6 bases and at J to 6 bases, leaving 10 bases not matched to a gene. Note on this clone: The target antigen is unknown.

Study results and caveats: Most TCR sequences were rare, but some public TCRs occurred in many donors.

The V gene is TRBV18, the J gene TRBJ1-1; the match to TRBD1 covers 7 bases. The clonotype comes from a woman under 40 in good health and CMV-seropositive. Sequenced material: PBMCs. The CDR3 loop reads CASSPSRTGAEAFF. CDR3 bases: TGTGCCAGCTCGCCTTCACGCACAGGGGCTGAAGCTTTCTTT.